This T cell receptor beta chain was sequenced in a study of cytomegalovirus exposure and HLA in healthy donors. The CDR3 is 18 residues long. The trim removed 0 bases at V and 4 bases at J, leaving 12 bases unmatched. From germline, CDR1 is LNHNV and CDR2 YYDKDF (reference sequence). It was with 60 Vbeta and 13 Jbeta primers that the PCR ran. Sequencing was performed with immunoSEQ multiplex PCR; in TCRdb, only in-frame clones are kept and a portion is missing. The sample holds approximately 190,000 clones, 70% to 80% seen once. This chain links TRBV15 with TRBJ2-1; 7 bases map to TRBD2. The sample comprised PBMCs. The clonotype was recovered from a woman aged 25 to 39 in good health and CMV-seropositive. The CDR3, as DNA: TGTGCCACCAGCAGAGATTTTCCCGGGCTAGCGGTGTACAATGAGCAGTTCTTC. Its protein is CATSRDFPGLAVYNEQFF. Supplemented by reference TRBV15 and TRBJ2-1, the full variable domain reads DAMVIQNPRYQVTQFGKPVTLSCSQTLNHNVMYWYQQKSSQAPKLLFHYYDKDFNNEADTPDNFQSRRPNTSFCFLDIRSPGLGDTAMYLCATSRDFPGLAVYNEQFFGPGTRLTVL.